Below are 3 T cell receptor beta chains sequenced from a single sample in a study of control samples from healthy donors and cancer patients. Generated by immunoSEQ multiplex PCR, the TCRdb table keeps only in-frame clones and is missing some. This repertoire shows 150,000 to 200,000 clones, more than 90% found once; its top ten account for 1.2% to 1.5%. Sequencing was carried out using blood. These receptors all come from a man aged 25 to 40 in good health.

V and J are TRBV10-2 and TRBJ1-2, with a weak D call TRBD1 (5 bases). The germline V and J ends were trimmed by 8 bases and 4 bases, with 14 bases remaining between them. CDR1 and CDR2 from the germline V gene are WSHSY and SAAADI. This CDR3 is built from 13 residues. The CDR3 region is CASGDLGAYGYTF. DNA for the CDR3: TGCGCCAGCGGGGACCTAGGGGCCTATGGCTACACCTTC.

The rearrangement links TRBV4-3 to TRBJ1-6, with no clear D. Germline V CDR1 and CDR2: LGHNA, YSLEER. The V end was cut by 0 bases, the J end by 8 bases, with 5 bases between. The CDR3 contains 13 residues. The CDR3 sequence is CASSQETDSPLHF. The CDR3 nucleotides are TGCGCCAGCAGCCAAGAAACAGATTCACCCCTCCACTTT.

The chain employs TRBV20-1 and TRBJ2-6; TRBD1 aligns across 12 bases. V was pared by 3 bases and J by 1 base, with 7 bases of the junction left unmatched. Germline V CDR1 and CDR2: DFQATT, SNEGSKA (reference sequence). The CDR3 has 18 amino acids. The CDR3 is CSASLWGQGASGANVLTF. Here the CDR3 DNA reads TGCAGTGCTAGTCTATGGGGACAGGGGGCTTCTGGGGCCAACGTCCTGACTTTC.